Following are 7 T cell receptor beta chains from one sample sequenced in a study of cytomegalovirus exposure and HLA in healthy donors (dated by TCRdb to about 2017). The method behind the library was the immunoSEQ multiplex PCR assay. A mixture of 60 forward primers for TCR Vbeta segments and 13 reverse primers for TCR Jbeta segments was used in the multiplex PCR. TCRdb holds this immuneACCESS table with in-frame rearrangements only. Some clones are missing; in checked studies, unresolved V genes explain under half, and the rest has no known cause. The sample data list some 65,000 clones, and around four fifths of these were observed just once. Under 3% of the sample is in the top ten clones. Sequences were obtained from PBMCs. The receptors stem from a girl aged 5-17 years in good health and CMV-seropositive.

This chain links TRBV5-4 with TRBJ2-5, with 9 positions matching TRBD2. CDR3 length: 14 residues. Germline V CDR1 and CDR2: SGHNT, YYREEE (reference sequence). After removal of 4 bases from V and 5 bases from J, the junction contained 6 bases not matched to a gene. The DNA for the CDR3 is TGTGCCAGCAGCCTAGCGGGGAGGGAGGAGACCCAGTACTTC. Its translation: CASSLAGREETQYF.

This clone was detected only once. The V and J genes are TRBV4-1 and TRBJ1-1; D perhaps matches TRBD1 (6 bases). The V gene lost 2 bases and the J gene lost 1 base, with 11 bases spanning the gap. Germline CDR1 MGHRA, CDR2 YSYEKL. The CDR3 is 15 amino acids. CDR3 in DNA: TGCGCCAGCAGCCAATCTCAGGGGCAGAACACTGAAGCTTTCTTT. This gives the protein CASSQSQGQNTEAFF.

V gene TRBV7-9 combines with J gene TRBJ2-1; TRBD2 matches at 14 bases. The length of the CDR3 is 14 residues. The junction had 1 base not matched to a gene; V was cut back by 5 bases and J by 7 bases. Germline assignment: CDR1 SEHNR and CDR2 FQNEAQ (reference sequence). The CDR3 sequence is CASSRTSGGNEQFF. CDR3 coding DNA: TGTGCCAGCAGCCGGACTAGCGGGGGGAATGAGCAGTTCTTC.

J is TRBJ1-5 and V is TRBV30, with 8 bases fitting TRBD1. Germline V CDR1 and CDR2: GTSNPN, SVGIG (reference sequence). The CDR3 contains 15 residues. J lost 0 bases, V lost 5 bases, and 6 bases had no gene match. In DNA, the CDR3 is TGTGCCTGGCAAAAGGACAGGGATAGCAATCAGCCCCAGCATTTT. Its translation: CAWQKDRDSNQPQHF.

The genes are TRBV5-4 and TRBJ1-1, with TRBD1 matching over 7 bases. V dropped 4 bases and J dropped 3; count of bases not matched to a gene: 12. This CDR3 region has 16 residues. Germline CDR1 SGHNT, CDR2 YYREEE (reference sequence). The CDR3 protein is CASSPPARQGDTEAFF. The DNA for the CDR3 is TGTGCCAGCAGCCCGCCGGCGAGGCAGGGGGACACTGAAGCTTTCTTT.

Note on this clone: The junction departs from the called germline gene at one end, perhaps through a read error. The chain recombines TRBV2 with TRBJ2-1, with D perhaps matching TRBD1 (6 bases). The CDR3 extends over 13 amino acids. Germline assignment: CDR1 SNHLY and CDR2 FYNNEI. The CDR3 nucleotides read TGTGCCAGCAGGCGAACAGGGTACAATGGGCAGTTCTTC. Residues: CASRRTGYNGQFF. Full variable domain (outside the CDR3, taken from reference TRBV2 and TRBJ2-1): EPEVTQTPSHQVTQMGQEVILRCVPISNHLYFYWYRQILGQKVEFLVSFYNNEISEKSEIFDDQFSVERPDGSNFTLKIRSTKLEDSAMYFCASRRTGYNGQFFGPGTRLTVL.

CDR3 bases: TGTGCCAGCGGGAGAGAATACAATGAGCAGTTCTTC. Amino acids: CASGREYNEQFF. V usage is TRBV6-5 and J usage is TRBJ2-1; a weak D match, TRBD2 (5 bases). CDR3 size: 12 residues. CDR1 and CDR2 from the germline V gene are MNHEY and SVGAGI. Between the trimmed V and J ends, which lost 8 bases and 4 bases, there was a span of 9 bases.